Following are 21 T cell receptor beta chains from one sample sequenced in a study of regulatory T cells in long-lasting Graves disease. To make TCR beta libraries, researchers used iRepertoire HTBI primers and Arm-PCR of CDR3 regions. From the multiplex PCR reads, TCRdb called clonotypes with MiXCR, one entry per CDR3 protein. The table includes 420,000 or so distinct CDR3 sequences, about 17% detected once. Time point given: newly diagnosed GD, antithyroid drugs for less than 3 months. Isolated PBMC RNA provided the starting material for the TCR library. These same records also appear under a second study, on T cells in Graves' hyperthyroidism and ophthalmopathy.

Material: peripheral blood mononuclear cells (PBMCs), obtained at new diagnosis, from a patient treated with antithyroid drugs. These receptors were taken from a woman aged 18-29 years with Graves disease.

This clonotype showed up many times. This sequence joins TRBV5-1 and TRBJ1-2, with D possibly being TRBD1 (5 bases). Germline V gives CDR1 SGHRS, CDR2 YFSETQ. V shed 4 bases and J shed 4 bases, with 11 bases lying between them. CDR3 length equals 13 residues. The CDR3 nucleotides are TGCGCCAGCAGCGAGGACGGGGGCTATGGCTACACCTTC. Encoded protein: CASSEDGGYGYTF.

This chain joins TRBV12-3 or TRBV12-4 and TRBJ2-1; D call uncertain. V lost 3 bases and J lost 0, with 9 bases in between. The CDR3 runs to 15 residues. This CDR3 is CASSFRRHSYNEQFF. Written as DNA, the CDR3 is TGTGCCAGCAGTTTTAGGCGGCACTCCTACAATGAGCAGTTCTTC.

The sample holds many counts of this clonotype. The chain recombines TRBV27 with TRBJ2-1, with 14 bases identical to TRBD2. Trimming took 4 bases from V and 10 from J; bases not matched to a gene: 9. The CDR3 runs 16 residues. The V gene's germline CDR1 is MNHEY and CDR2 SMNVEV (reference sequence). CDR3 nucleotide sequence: TGTGCCAGCAGTTCAAGAGGACTAGCGGGAGGAGCCGAGCAGTTCTTC. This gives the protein CASSSRGLAGGAEQFF.

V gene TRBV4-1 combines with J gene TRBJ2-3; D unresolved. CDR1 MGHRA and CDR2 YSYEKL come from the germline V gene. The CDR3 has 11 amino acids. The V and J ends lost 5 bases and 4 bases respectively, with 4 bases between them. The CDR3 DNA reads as TGCGCCAGCAGCGGGTCAGATACGCAGTATTTT. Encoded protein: CASSGSDTQYF.

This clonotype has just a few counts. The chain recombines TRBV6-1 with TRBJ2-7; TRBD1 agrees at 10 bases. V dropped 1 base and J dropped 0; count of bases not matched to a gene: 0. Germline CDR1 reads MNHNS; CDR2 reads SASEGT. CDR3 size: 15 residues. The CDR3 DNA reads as TGTGCCAGCAGTGAAGGACAGGGGGCCTCCTACGAGCAGTACTTC. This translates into CASSEGQGASYEQYF.

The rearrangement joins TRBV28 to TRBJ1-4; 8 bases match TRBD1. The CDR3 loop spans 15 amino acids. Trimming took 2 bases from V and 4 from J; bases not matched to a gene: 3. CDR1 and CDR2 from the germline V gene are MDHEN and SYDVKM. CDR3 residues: CASSLQGAFNEKLFF. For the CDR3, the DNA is TGTGCCAGCAGTTTACAGGGGGCGTTTAATGAAAAACTGTTTTTT.

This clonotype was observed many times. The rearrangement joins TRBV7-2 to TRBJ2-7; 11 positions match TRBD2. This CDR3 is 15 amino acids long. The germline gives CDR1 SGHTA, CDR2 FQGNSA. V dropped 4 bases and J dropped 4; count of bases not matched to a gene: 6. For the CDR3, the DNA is TGTGCCAGCAGCTCCGGGACTAGCGGCTGGTACGAGCAGTACTTC. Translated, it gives CASSSGTSGWYEQYF.

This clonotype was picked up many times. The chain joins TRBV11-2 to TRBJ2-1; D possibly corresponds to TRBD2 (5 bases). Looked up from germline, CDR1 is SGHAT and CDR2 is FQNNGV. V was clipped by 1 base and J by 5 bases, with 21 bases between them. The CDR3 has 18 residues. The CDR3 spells CASSLVRLAHKPNNEQFF. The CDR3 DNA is TGTGCCAGCAGCTTAGTTCGGCTAGCCCATAAACCTAACAATGAGCAGTTCTTC.

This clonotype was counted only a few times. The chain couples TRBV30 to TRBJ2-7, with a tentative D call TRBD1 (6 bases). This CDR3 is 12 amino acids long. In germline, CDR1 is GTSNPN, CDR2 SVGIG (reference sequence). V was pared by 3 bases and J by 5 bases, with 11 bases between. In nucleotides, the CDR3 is TGTGCCTGGAGCCGATCAGGGGACGAGCAGTACTTC. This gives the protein CAWSRSGDEQYF.

CDR3 in DNA: TGTGCCAGCAGCTTAGGAAGGGACAACCCGGGCACCGGGGAGCTGTTTTTT. Translated: CASSLGRDNPGTGELFF. V usage is TRBV11-3 and J usage is TRBJ2-2; a weak D match, TRBD1 (6 bases). Trimming took off 1 base at V and 4 bases at J, with 16 bases between the two ends. The CDR3 contains 17 residues. Germline V lookup: CDR1 SGHNT, CDR2 YENEEA. The full variable domain, rest sourced from reference TRBV11-3 and TRBJ2-2, is EAGVVQSPRYKIIEKKQPVAFWCNPISGHNTLYWYLQNLGQGPELLIRYENEEAVDDSQLPKDRFSAERLKGVDSTLKIQPAELGDSAVYLCASSLGRDNPGTGELFFGEGSRLTVL.

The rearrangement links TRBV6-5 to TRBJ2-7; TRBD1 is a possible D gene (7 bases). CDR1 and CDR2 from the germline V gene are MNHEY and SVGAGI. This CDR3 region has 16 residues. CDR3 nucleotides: TGTTGCAGCAGTTACGGGGGACAGCATCTCTCCTACGAGCAGTACTTC. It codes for CCSSYGGQHLSYEQYF.

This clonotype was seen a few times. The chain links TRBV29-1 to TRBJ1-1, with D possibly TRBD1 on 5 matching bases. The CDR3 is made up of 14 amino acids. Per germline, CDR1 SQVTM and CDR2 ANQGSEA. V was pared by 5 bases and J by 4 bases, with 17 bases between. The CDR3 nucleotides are TGCAGCGTTCAGGGTCATACCGGTGGCACTGAAGCTTTCTTT. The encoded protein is CSVQGHTGGTEAFF.

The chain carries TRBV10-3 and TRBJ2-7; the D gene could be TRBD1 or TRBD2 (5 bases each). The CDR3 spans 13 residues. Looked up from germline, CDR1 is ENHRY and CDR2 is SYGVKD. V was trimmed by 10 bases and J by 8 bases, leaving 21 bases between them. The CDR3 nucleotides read TGTGCCACCGGGGACCCCATAAATGACAAGCAGTACTTC. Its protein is CATGDPINDKQYF.

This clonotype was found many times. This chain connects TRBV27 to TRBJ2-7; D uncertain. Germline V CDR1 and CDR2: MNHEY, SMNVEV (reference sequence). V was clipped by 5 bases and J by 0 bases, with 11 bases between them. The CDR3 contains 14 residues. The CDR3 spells CASSPRLSSYEQYF. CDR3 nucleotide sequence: TGTGCCAGCAGTCCTCGATTGAGCTCCTACGAGCAGTACTTC.

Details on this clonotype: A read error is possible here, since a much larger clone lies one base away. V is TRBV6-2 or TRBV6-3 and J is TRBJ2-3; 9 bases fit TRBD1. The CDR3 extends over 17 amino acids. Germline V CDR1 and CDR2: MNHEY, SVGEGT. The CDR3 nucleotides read TGTGCCAGCAGTGAAGTGTGGACAGGGGTGGGCACAGGTACGCAGTATTTT. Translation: CASSEVWTGVGTGTQYF.

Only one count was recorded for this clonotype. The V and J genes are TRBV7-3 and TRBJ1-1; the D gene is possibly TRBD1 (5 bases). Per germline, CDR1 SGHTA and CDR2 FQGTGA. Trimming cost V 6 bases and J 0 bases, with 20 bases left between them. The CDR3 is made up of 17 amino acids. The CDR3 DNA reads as TGTGCCAGCAGGAACAAAGGGGCAGGGAGTGTGAACACTGAAGCTTTCTTT. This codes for CASRNKGAGSVNTEAFF.

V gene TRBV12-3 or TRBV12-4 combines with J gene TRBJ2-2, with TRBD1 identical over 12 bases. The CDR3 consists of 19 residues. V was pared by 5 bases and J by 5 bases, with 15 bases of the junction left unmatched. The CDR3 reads CASSPIAGTGGAVTGELFF. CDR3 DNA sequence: TGTGCCAGCAGTCCCATCGCCGGGACAGGGGGCGCGGTGACCGGGGAGCTGTTTTTT.

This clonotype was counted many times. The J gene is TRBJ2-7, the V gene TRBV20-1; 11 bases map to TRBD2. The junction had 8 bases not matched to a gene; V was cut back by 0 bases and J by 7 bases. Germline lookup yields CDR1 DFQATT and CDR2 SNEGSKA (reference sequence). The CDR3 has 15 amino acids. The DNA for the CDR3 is TGCAGTGCTAGAGATCCTGGGACTAGCGGACGAGAGCAGTACTTC. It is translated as CSARDPGTSGREQYF.

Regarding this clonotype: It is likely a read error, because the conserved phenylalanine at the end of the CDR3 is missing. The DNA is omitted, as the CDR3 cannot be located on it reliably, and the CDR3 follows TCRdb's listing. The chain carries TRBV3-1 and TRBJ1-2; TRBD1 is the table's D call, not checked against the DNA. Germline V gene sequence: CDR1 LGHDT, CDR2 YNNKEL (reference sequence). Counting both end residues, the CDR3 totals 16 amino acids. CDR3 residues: CASSQDGAVKAYGDTL.

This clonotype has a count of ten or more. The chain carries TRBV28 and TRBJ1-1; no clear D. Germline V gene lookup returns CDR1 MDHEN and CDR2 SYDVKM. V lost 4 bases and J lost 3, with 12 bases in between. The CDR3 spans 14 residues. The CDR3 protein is CASSSRGWYTEAFF. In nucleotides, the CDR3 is TGTGCCAGCAGTTCTCGGGGTTGGTACACTGAAGCTTTCTTT.

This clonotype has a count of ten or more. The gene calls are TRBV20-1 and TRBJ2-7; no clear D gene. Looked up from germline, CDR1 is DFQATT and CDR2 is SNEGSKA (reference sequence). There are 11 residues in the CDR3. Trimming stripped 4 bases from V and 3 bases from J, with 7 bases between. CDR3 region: CSAMGRYEQYF. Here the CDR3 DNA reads TGCAGTGCTATGGGCCGCTACGAGCAGTACTTC.